Listed below are T cell receptor beta chains from one sample, sequenced in a study of T-cell reconstitution after alpha-beta-depleted transplantation in children. Each CDR3 protein gets one entry after TCRdb re-called the PCR reads with MiXCR. The sample has about 900,000 distinct CDR3 sequences; about 29% are singletons. The input for sequencing was PBMCs, mostly from graft donor cells, taken 360 days after TCRalphabeta/CD19-depleted stem cell transplant. These TCRs come from a boy in the first two years of life who had a stem cell transplant for SCID, so the T cells may come from the graft donor. Both conserved end residues are trimmed from each CDR3. D genes are given only for firm matches.

length | J | D | V | CDR3
14 | TRBJ1-1 | . | TRBV4-1 | ASTILGGPGGTEAF
14 | TRBJ2-1 | TRBD1 | TRBV5-1 | ASSPRGDRGLDEQF
10 | TRBJ2-3 | . | TRBV24-1 | ATSDFAATQY
14 | TRBJ2-7 | . | TRBV18 | ASSPQSGTLSYEQY
12 | TRBJ2-2 | . | TRBV20-1 | SAVGSRNTGELF
13 | TRBJ2-3 | TRBD2 | TRBV10-3 | AISDRSTSGVPQY
16 | TRBJ2-3 | . | TRBV11-2 | ASSLDGMGGPSTDTQY
9 | TRBJ2-3 | . | TRBV12-3/TRBV12-4 | ASTQSDTQY
13 | TRBJ1-2 | . | TRBV5-1 | ASSGAAQPNYGYT
16 | TRBJ2-2 | . | TRBV4-1 | ASSQVTWGARRTGELF
12 | TRBJ2-3 | TRBD1 | TRBV5-5 | ASSFRQGEDTQY
13 | TRBJ2-1 | TRBD2 | TRBV27 | ASKFGSGVLYEQF
13 | TRBJ2-1 | . | TRBV12-3/TRBV12-4 | ASSTTGLGYNEQF
14 | TRBJ2-3 | TRBD2 | TRBV7-8 | ASSRKGSGGADTQY
14 | TRBJ2-3 | TRBD2 | TRBV5-1 | ASSLPSGGAGDTQY
15 | TRBJ2-3 | TRBD1 | TRBV9 | ASSVHGDRTGTATQY
12 | TRBJ2-7 | TRBD2 | TRBV2 | ASQLAETSYEQY
13 | TRBJ2-1 | . | TRBV19 | ASSPDGRDYNEQF
13 | TRBJ2-3 | . | TRBV20-1 | SARVFRGASDTQY
13 | TRBJ2-5 | . | TRBV5-1 | ASSLDLRLKETQY
17 | TRBJ2-1 | . | TRBV11-2 | ASSFLGKRFSPPYNEQF
12 | TRBJ2-5 | . | TRBV7-2 | ASRRTLFLVTQY
14 | TRBJ2-2 | . | TRBV5-1 | ASSFPDNIGTWELF
13 | TRBJ1-5 | TRBD1 | TRBV12-3/TRBV12-4 | ASSLADRGYQPQH
13 | TRBJ2-5 | TRBD2 | TRBV20-1 | SARDGRGLQETQY
15 | TRBJ2-3 | TRBD1 | TRBV5-1 | ASSTSGTGGGTNTQY
12 | TRBJ1-2 | . | TRBV6-1 | ASSRSVSPYGYT